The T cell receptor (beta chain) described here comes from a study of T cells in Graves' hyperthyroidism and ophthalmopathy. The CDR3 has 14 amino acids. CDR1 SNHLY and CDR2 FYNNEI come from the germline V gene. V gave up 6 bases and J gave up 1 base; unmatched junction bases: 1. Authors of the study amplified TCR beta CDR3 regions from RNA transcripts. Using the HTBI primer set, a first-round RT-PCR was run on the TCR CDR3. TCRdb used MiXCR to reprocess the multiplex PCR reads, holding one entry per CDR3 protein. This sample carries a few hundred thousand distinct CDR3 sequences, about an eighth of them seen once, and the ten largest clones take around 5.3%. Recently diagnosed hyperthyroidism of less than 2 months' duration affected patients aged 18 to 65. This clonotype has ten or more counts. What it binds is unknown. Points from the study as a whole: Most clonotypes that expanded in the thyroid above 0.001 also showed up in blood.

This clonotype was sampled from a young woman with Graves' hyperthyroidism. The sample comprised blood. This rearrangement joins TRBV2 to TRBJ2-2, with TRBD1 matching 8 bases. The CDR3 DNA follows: TGTGCCAGCAGGGGGACAGGGAACACCGGGGAGCTGTTTTTT. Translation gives CASRGTGNTGELFF. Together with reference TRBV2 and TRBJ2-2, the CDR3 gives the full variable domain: EPEVTQTPSHQVTQMGQEVILRCVPISNHLYFYWYRQILGQKVEFLVSFYNNEISEKSEIFDDQFSVERPDGSNFTLKIRSTKLEDSAMYFCASRGTGNTGELFFGEGSRLTVL.